Detailed here is one T cell receptor beta chain. Antigen specificity is unknown. J was trimmed by 5 bases and V by 8 bases; bases with no gene match: 4. The germline V gene has CDR1 MNHEY and CDR2 SVGAGI. The CDR3 is 13 residues long. This record belongs to a study of shared clonotypes between healthy human individuals. Study-wide background: The plates for each donor numbered three CD4 naive, three CD4 memory, two CD8 naive and one CD8 memory. General observations from the study: Naive subsets, compared against memory subsets, generally had larger estimated richness values.

Produced via immunoSEQ multiplex PCR; TCRdb's table is partial and in-frame only. In the table there are about 1.5 million clones, around 98% of which are singletons. Sample: naive CD4+ T cells sorted from blood. Subset noted: CD45RA+ positively selected. This clonotype was sampled from a young man in good health. The rearrangement joins TRBV6-5 to TRBJ2-2, with TRBD1 matching 8 bases. CDR3 in amino acids: CASGQGLTGELFF. The CDR3 nucleotides are TGTGCCAGCGGACAGGGCCTTACCGGGGAGCTGTTTTTT.